This T cell receptor (beta chain) was documented in a study of T-cell reconstitution after alpha-beta-depleted transplantation in children. For TCRbeta, the library was prepared with unique molecular identifiers. Each CDR3 protein is one row after TCRdb ran MiXCR on the PCR reads. Here the sample spans some 300,000 distinct CDR3 sequences, 10% being singletons. A few counts support this clonotype. The germline V gene has CDR1 DFQATT and CDR2 SNEGSKA (reference sequence). The CDR3 is made up of 17 amino acids. The V and J ends lost 0 bases and 3 bases, in that order; junction bases with no gene match: 9.

This TCR derives from a human donor who donated a stem cell graft to a child with acute lymphoblastic leukemia. The sample was PBMCs from the stem cell graft donor, taken from the stem cell graft. V usage is TRBV20-1 and J usage is TRBJ2-1; 9 nucleotides match TRBD2. Here the CDR3 DNA reads TGCAGTGCTAGAGATCAGCGACTAGCGGTATTCTACAATGAGCAGTTCTTC. Its protein product is CSARDQRLAVFYNEQFF.